Listed here is a single T cell receptor (beta chain). Its target is not known. The sample's time point: week 3, after first cycle of checkpoint inhibitor. Apart from a couple of fast progressors, RECIST 1.1 response was judged 12 weeks post-infusion. Prior systemic cancer therapy, immunosuppressant use and other active malignancies excluded patients. This specimen comes from a study of blood T cell dynamics during melanoma immunotherapy. Study context: Metastatic melanoma patients received first-line pembrolizumab or nivolumab plus ipilimumab. General study results and limits: The study could not tell melanoma-specific clones from general immune activation.

Data came from immunoSEQ multiplex PCR; TCRdb stores just in-frame clones and leaves some out. The profile shows 25,000 to 30,000 clones, roughly 84% of them singletons. The CDR3 length is 19 residues. Trimming removed 5 bases at V and 0 bases at J, with 20 bases between. CDR1 and CDR2 from the germline V gene are SGHVS and FQNEAQ. This rearrangement joins TRBV7-8 to TRBJ2-6; D may be TRBD2 (5 bases). The source of this sequence is a human donor with melanoma. Sequences were derived from blood, sampled from a patient treated with checkpoint blockade. This chain's CDR3 is CASSPLSAGFSSGANVLTF. CDR3 nucleotide sequence: TGTGCCAGCAGCCCCCTCTCGGCGGGTTTCAGCTCTGGGGCCAACGTCCTGACTTTC.